Each of the 4 T cell receptor beta chains below was sequenced from the same sample in a study of PD-1 blockade in classical Hodgkin lymphoma. Time point: cycle 4 day 1 (C4D1), after five to seven weeks of nivolumab. All patients relapsed after autologous stem cell transplantation, and brentuximab vedotin exposure varied. The protocol was immunoSEQ multiplex PCR, while the TCRdb copy is restricted to in-frame clones and leaves out a portion. Of 20,000 or so clones listed, around 82% are singletons. The sample was peripheral blood mononuclear cells (PBMCs), taken before the fourth cycle of nivolumab. Every receptor here comes from a human donor with classical Hodgkin lymphoma.

This chain links TRBV4-2 with TRBJ2-1; perhaps D is TRBD1 or TRBD2 (10 bases each). The germline gives CDR1 LGHNA, CDR2 YNFKEQ. Trimming cost V 1 base and J 7 bases, with 35 bases left between them. CDR3 size: 22 residues. CDR3 bases: TGTGCCAGCAGCCAAGGGACAGGGGGGGGCGCAGGGGGGCTAGCGGGAGCGAATGAGCAGTTCTTC. It is translated as CASSQGTGGGAGGLAGANEQFF.

The chain is built from TRBV7-2 and TRBJ1-5; the D gene is possibly TRBD1 (6 bases). The CDR3 has 14 amino acids. The V end was cut by 5 bases, the J end by 6 bases, with 14 bases between. The V gene's germline CDR1 is SGHTA and CDR2 FQGNSA. CDR3 amino acids: CASSPEGGFQPQHF. The CDR3 bases are TGTGCCAGCAGCCCCGAGGGGGGTTTTCAGCCCCAGCATTTT.

V usage is TRBV5-4 and J usage is TRBJ2-1; D not resolved. The CDR3 totals 12 residues. V was cut by 4 bases and J by 10 bases, with 12 bases left in between. The germline V gene encodes CDR1 SGHNT and CDR2 YYREEE (reference sequence). The CDR3 sequence: CASSQPSSEQFF. The CDR3 DNA reads TGTGCCAGCAGCCAACCAAGTTCCGAGCAGTTCTTC. The complete variable domain, with remaining parts taken from reference TRBV5-4 and TRBJ2-1, reads ETGVTQSPTHLIKTRGQQVTLRCSSQSGHNTVSWYQQALGQGPQFIFQYYREEENGRGNFPPRFSGLQFPNYSSELNVNALELDDSALYLCASSQPSSEQFFGPGTRLTVL.

The genes are TRBV5-1 and TRBJ1-5; possibly TRBD1 for D (5 bases). The germline V and J ends were trimmed by 3 bases and 7 bases, with 11 bases remaining between them. The CDR3 length is 13 residues. The germline gives CDR1 SGHRS, CDR2 YFSETQ. CDR3 DNA: TGCGCCAGCAGCTGGGACCTGAACCAGCCCCAGCATTTT. This sequence encodes CASSWDLNQPQHF.